The T cell receptor (beta chain) described here comes from a study of blood T cell repertoires in COVID-19. Study-level information: Sources were T cells, B-cell-depleted T cells, or PBMCs; the material itself was cDNA or gDNA.

In the original analysis: Estimates of nucleated cell counts were drawn from the amplification of reference gene primers. Libraries were prepared by immunoSEQ multiplex PCR; TCRdb keeps only in-frame clonotypes and omits some of them. V, J and clone size are taken as reported in that table, and D and trimming were inferred from the DNA itself. Of 400,000 to 550,000 clones listed, roughly 85% are singletons. Those who participated ranged in age from about 18 to 89 years and resided in about two dozen US areas. Clinical histories supplied by participants themselves formed the basis of cohort assignment. This clone appeared a single time. The sample comprised PBMCs or T cells enriched from blood (not recorded which). This clonotype was sampled from a woman aged 18-30 years with acute COVID-19.

CDR3 residues: CASRPRLLAGTGELFF. The CDR3 coding sequence is TGTGCCAGCAGGCCAAGATTATTAGCGGGCACCGGGGAGCTGTTTTTT. This rearrangement joins TRBV7-2 to TRBJ2-2; 7 bases are a match to TRBD2. The germline V gene encodes CDR1 SGHTA and CDR2 FQGNSA. The junction had 11 bases not matched to a gene; V was cut back by 6 bases and J by 4 bases. CDR3 size: 16 residues.